This TCR beta chain was profiled in a study of CD8+ T cells in alopecia areata. Per germline, CDR1 SQVTM and CDR2 ANQGSEA. V was shortened by 1 base and J by 2 bases, with 11 bases between the two germline ends. CDR3 length: 14 residues. General study points: Across lesional scalp, and particularly alopecia totalis/universalis, clonality surpassed that of normal scalp.

The authors extracted RNA and reverse transcribed it into cDNA as the sequencing template. The data were produced by immunoSEQ multiplex PCR, yet TCRdb's version contains in-frame clones alone and is incomplete. The data contain roughly 150,000 clones, 45% to 60% of them seen just once; the ten biggest clones take up 4% to 5.5%. With regard to this clone: Its antigen is not identified.

The chain links TRBV29-1 to TRBJ1-1, with D perhaps matching TRBD1 (5 bases). The source of this sequence is a human donor in good health. Sequencing was done on a sample of CD4+ T cells sorted from blood. The CDR3 region has the DNA TGCAGCGTTGAAGGAGGGGCCCTCAACACTGAAGCTTTCTTT. Protein product: CSVEGGALNTEAFF. Drawing the rest from reference TRBV29-1 and TRBJ1-1, the complete variable domain is SAVISQKPSRDICQRGTSLTIQCQVDSQVTMMFWYRQQPGQSLTLIATANQGSEATYESGFVIDKFPISRPNLTFSTLTVSNMSPEDSSIYLCSVEGGALNTEAFFGQGTRLTVV.